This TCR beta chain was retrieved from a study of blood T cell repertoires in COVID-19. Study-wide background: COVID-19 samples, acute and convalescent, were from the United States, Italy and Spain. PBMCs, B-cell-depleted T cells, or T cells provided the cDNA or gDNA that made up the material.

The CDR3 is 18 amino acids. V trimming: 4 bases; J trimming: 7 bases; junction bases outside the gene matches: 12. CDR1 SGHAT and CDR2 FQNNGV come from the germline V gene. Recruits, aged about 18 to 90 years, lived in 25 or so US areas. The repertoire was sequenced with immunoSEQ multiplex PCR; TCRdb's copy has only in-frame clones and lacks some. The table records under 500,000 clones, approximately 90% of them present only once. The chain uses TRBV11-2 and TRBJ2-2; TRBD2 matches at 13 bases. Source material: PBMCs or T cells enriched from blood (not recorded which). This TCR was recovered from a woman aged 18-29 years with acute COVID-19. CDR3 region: CASSSISTSGGSGGELFF. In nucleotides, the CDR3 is TGTGCCAGCAGCTCTATTTCGACTAGCGGGGGGTCTGGCGGGGAGCTGTTTTTT.